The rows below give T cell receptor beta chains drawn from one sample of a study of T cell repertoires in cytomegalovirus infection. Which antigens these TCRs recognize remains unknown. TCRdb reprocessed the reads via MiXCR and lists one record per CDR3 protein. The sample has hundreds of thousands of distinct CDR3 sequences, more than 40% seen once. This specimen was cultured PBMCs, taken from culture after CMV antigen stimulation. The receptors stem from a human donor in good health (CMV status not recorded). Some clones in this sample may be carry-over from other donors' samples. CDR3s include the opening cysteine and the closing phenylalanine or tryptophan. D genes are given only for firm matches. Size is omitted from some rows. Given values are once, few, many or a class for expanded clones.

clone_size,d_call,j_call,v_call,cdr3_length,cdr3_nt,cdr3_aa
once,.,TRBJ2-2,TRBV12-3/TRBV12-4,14,TGTGCCAGCAGGCGGCTAGAGGCAACCGGGGAGCTGTTTTTT,CASRRLEATGELFF
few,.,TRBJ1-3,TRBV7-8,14,TGTGCCAGCAGCACAGACATGTCTGGAAACACCATATATTTT,CASSTDMSGNTIYF
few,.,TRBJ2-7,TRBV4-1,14,TGCGCCAGCAGCCACCTCCGCGGCTCCTACGAGCAGTACTTC,CASSHLRGSYEQYF
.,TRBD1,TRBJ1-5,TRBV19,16,TGTGCCAGTAGTAAAGGACAGGGTGGATCTTTTCAGCCCCAGCATTTT,CASSKGQGGSFQPQHF
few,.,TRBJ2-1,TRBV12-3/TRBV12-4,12,TGTGCCAGCAGTTTACCTCTTGGGAGGCAGTTCTTC,CASSLPLGRQFF
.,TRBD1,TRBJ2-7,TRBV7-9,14,TGTGCCAGCAGCTTGGGGGACAGCCGCTACGAGCAGTACTTC,CASSLGDSRYEQYF
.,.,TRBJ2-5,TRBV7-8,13,TGTGCCAGCAGCTTACCCCCGGAGGTGACCCAGTACTTC,CASSLPPEVTQYF
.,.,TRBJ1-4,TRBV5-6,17,TGTGCCAGCAGCTTTGGGGCAGGAGATGCAACTAATGAAAAACTGTTTTTT,CASSFGAGDATNEKLFF
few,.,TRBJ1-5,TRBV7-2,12,TGTGCCAGCAGCTCCAGTTATCAGCCCCAGCATTTT,CASSSSYQPQHF
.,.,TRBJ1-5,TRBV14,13,TGTGCCAGCAGCCAATTACAGGGTGAACCCCAGCATTTT,CASSQLQGEPQHF
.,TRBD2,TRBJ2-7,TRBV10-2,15,TGCGCCAGCAGTGTCTTAGCGGGGGTAACCTACGAGCAGTACTTC,CASSVLAGVTYEQYF
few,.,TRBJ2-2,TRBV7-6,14,TGTGCCAGCCTCATGGAACCCAACACCGGGGAGCTGTTTTTT,CASLMEPNTGELFF